This T cell receptor beta chain was identified in a study of radiation and T cells in renal cell carcinoma. Described time point: blood 2 weeks post-SBRT. Treatment meaning: 15 Gy SBRT to primary tumor, nephrectomy 4 weeks later. Some clones are missing from TCRdb's copy, which holds only in-frame ones; the method was immunoSEQ multiplex PCR. This sample has approximately 120,000 clones, with 81% found just once. Trimming took off 7 bases at V and 6 bases at J, with 21 bases between the two ends. Germline CDR1 and CDR2: MNHNS and SASEGT. There are 15 residues in the CDR3. The chain links TRBV6-1 to TRBJ1-2, with D maybe TRBD1 (6 bases). The sample here was blood, taken from a patient whose treatment included radiotherapy and nephrectomy. The TCR sequence derives from a man aged 45-65 years with renal cell carcinoma. Here the CDR3 DNA reads TGTGCCAGCAATACCCTTACAGGGTTATTAGATGGCTACACCTTC. It is translated as CASNTLTGLLDGYTF.